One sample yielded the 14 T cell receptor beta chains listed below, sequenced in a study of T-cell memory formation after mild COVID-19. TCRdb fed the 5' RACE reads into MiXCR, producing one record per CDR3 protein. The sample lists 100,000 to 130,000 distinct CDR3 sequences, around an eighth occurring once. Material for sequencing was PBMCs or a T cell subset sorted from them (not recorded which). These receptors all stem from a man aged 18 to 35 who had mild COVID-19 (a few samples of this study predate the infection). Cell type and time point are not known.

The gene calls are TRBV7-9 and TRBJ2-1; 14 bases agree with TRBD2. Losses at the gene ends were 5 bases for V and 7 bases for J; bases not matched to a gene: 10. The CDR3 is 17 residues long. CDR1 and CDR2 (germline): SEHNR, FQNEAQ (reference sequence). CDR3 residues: CASSLGTSGGVWNEQFF. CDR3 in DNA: TGTGCCAGCAGCCTCGGGACTAGCGGGGGCGTCTGGAATGAGCAGTTCTTC.

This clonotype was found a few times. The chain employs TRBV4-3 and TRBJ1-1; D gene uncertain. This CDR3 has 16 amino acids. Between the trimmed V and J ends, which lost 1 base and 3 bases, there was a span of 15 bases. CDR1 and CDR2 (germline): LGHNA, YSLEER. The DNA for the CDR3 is TGCGCCAGCAGCCAAGGATGGGGAGTGCGTCACACTGAAGCTTTCTTT. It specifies CASSQGWGVRHTEAFF.

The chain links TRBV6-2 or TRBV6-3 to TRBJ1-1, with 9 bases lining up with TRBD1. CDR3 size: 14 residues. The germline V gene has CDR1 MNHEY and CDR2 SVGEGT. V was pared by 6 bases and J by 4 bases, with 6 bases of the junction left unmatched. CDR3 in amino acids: CASRGRTGATEAFF. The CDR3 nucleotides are TGTGCCAGCAGGGGCAGGACAGGGGCCACTGAAGCTTTCTTT.

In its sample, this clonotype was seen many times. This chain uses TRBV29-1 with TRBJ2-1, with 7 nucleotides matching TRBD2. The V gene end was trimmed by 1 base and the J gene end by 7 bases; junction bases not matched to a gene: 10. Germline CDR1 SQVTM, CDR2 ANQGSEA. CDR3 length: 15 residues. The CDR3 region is CSVEGLLASGNEQFF. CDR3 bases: TGCAGCGTTGAAGGTCTACTAGCGTCCGGGAATGAGCAGTTCTTC.

The CDR3 DNA reads TGTGCCAGCAGTTTAAGTGGGGGGCTGGAGACCCAGTACTTC. Amino acids: CASSLSGGLETQYF. The chain links TRBV27 to TRBJ2-5; D may correspond to TRBD1 or TRBD2 (6 bases each). Trimming removed 2 bases at V and 5 bases at J, with 12 bases between. The CDR3 contains 14 residues. The V gene's germline CDR1 is MNHEY and CDR2 SMNVEV (reference sequence).

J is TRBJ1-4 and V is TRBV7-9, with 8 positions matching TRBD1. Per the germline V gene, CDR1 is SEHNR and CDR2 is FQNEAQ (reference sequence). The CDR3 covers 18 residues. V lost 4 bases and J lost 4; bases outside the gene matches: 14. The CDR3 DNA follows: TGTGCCAGCAGCTCACCCACCCCGACAGGGGCCATTAATGAAAAACTGTTTTTT. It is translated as CASSSPTPTGAINEKLFF.

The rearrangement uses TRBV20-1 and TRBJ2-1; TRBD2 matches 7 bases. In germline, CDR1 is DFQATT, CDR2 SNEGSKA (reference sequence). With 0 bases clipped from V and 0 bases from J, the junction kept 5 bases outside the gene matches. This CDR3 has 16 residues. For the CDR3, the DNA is TGCAGTGCTAGAGATGCGGGGGAGAGCTCCTACAATGAGCAGTTCTTC. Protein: CSARDAGESSYNEQFF.

As DNA, the CDR3 is TGTGCCAGCAGCCCCCGGGGGAGTAGCAACACTGAAGCTTTCTTT. It is translated as CASSPRGSSNTEAFF. V and J are TRBV9 and TRBJ1-1, with TRBD1 as a possible D gene (5 bases). This CDR3 spans 15 amino acids. Trimming stripped 4 bases from V and 2 bases from J, with 15 bases between. The germline CDR1 and CDR2 sequences are SGDLS and YYNGEE.

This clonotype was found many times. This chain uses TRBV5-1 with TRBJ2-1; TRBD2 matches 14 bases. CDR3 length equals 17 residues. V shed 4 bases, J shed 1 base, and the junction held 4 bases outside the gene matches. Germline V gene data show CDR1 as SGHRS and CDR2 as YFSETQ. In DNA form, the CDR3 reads TGCGCCAGCAGCCAGGGACTAGCGGGGGAGTCCTACAATGAGCAGTTCTTC. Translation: CASSQGLAGESYNEQFF. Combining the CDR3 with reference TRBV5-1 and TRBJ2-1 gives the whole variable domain KAGVTQTPRYLIKTRGQQVTLSCSPISGHRSVSWYQQTPGQGLQFLFEYFSETQRNKGNFPGRFSGRQFSNSRSEMNVSTLELGDSALYLCASSQGLAGESYNEQFFGPGTRLTVL.

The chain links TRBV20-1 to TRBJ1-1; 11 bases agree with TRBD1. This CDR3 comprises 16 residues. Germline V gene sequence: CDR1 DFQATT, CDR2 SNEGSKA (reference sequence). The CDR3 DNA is TGCGTAGGATCCGGGACAGGGGGGGGGAAGGTCACTGAAGCTTTCTTT. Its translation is CVGSGTGGGKVTEAFF.

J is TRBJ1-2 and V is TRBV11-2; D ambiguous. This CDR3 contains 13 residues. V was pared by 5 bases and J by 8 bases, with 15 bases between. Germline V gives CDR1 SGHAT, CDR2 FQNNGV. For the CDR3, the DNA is TGTGCCAGCAGCAGCGACCGATATAGGGGCTACACCTTC. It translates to CASSSDRYRGYTF.

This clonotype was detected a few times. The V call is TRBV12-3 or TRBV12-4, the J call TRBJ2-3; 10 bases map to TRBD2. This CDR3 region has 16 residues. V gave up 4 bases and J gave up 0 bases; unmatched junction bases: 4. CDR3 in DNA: TGTGCCAGCAGTTCCCTAGCGGGGGTCAGCACAGATACGCAGTATTTT. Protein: CASSSLAGVSTDTQYF.

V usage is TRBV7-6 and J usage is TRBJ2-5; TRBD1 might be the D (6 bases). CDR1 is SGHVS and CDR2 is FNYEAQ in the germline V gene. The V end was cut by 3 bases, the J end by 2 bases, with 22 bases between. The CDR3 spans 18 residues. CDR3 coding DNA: TGTGCCAGCAGCTTGGCCCCCACCGAGGACAGCCCTCAAGAGACCCAGTACTTC. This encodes CASSLAPTEDSPQETQYF.

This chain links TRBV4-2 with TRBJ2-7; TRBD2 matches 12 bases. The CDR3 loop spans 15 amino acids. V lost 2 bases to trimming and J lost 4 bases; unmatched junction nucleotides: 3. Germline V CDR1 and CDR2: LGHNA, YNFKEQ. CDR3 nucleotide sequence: TGTGCCAGCAGCCAAACTAGCGGGGGGCCTTACGAGCAGTACTTC. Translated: CASSQTSGGPYEQYF.